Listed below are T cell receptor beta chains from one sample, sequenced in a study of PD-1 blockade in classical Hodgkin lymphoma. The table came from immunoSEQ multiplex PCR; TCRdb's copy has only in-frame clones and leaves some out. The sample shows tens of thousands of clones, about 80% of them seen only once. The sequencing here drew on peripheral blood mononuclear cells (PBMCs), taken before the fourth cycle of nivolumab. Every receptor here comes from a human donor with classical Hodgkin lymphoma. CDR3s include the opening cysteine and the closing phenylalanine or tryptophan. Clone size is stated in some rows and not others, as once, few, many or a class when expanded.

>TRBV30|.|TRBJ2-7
CAWILKEQNYEQYF
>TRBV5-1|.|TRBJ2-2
CASSKQGQEYTGELFF
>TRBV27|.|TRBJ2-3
CASSSGRARAGDTQYF
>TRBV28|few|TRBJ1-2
CASSLNRGRGYTF
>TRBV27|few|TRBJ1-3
CASSPWDSPLSGNTIYF
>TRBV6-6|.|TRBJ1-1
CASRRTPRGTEAFF
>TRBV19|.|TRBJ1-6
CASRPEGGGLGNSPLHF
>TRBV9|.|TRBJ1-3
CASSVGGGVNTIYF
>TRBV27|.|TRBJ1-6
CASSSSMDSPLHF
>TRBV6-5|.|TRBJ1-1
CASSYLWNTEAFF
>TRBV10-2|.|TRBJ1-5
CASSESTQGRGNQPQHF
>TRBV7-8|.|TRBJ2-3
CASSSRSGGNTDTQYF
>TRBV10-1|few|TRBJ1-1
CASRSGQGDTEAFF
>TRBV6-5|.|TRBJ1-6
CASSVPAPVLHF
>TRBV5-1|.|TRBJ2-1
CASSLVAGDNEQFF
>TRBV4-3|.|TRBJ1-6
CASSQEVDSSYNSPLHF
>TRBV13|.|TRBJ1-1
CASSPLGRSAEAFF
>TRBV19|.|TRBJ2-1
CASSTRDITNEQFF
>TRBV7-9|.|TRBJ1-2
CASSFQGSYGYTF
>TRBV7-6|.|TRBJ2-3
CASRSLGGTDTQYF
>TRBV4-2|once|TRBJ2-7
CASKEAGGASYEQYF
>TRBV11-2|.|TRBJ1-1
CASSLGPRENTEAFF
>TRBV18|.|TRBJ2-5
CASSSQETQYF
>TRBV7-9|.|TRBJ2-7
CASSLEDRVLEQYF
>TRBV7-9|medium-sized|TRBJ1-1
CASSSYGASNTEAFF
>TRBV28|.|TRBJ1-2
CASSPDRNAQYGYTF
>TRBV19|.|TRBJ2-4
CASSLWTSGRAEGAKNIQYF
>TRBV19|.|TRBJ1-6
CASSMVGNEDSPLHF